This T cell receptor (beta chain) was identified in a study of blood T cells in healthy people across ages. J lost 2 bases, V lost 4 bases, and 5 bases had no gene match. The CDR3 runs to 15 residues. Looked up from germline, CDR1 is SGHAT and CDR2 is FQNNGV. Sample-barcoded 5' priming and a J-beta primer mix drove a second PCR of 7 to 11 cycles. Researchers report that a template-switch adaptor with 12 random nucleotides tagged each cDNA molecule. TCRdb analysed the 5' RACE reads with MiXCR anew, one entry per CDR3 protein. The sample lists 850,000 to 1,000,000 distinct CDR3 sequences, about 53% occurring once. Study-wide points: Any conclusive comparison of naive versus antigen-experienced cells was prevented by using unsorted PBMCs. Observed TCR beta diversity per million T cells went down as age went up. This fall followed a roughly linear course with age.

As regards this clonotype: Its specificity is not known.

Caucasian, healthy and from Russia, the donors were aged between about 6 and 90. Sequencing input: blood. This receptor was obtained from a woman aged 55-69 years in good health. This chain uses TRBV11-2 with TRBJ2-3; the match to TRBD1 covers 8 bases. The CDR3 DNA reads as TGTGCCAGCAGCTGGACAGGGACTCCCACAGATACGCAGTATTTT. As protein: CASSWTGTPTDTQYF.